This T cell receptor (beta chain) was observed in a study of blood T cell repertoires in COVID-19. Germline V gene sequence: CDR1 MDHEN, CDR2 SYDVKM. The CDR3 contains 21 residues. The ends were cut back, 5 bases at V and 0 bases at J, with 30 bases in the middle. Clones were read by immunoSEQ multiplex PCR, and TCRdb kept only the in-frame ones, dropping some. Among more than 200,000 clones listed, 85% to 90% were seen once. The sequenced material came from peripheral blood. This TCR was sampled from a woman aged 55-69 years with COVID-19, enrolled during active disease. The chain uses TRBV28 and TRBJ2-3; D is ambiguous. The CDR3 bases are TGTGCCAGCAGTCCCCACCCTTATATAGACACCGAGAGATTTAGCACAGATACGCAGTATTTT. Its protein product is CASSPHPYIDTERFSTDTQYF.